This TCR beta chain comes out of a study of cytomegalovirus exposure and HLA in healthy donors. Study-wide background: T cells numbering approximately 170 million yielded some 100 million unique TCR beta sequences in an earlier analysis.

The V and J ends lost 8 bases and 7 bases respectively, with 6 bases between them. Germline CDR1 SGHTA, CDR2 FQGTGA. The CDR3 totals 10 residues. PCR primers comprised 60 Vbeta and 13 Jbeta primers. Clones were sequenced by immunoSEQ multiplex PCR, and TCRdb holds only the in-frame ones, with some missing. The sample totals some 130,000 clones. Sequencing was performed on PBMCs. This chain connects TRBV7-3 to TRBJ1-5; perhaps TRBD1 as D (5 bases). This clonotype originated in a woman aged 35 to 49 in good health and CMV-seropositive. In DNA, the CDR3 is TGTGCCAGCCGGGGGCAGCCCCAGCATTTT. This encodes CASRGQPQHF.